This TCR beta chain was observed in a study of T cell clonality in common variable immunodeficiency. Findings of the study overall: Shared TCRbeta clones were fewer between CVID subjects than controls. T cell subpopulation sequencing would be needed to explain CVID clonality. Compared with healthy controls, CVID subjects showed increased TCRbeta clonality, mostly in about a third.

The repertoire was sequenced with immunoSEQ multiplex PCR; TCRdb's copy has only in-frame clones and lacks some. The data show about 52,000 clones, with none appearing a single time. CDR3 size: 14 residues. Germline lookup yields CDR1 SGHDT and CDR2 YYEEEE. With V trimmed by 4 bases and J by 2 bases, 3 bases remained unmatched. This clone has a count of ten or more. Its antigen is not identified. The observed sequence ends 3 residues before the CDR3 terminus, with the missing tail filled in from the germline J gene. The gene calls are TRBV5-6 and TRBJ2-7, with 10 bases matching TRBD2. This TCR derives from a person aged 18 to 75 in good health. The sequenced sample was peripheral blood mononuclear cells. The CDR3 DNA, read in part, is TGTGCCAGCAGCCGAGCGGGAGGGCCCTACGAG. Translating it yields CASSRAGGPYE. From start to end, the CDR3 is CASSRAGGPYEQYF.